The 3 T cell receptor beta chains given below trace back to one sample, sequenced in a study of OX40 agonist ivuxolimab in advanced cancers. Library preparation was by the immunoSEQ multiplex PCR assay. TCRdb mirrors the immuneACCESS table, restricted to in-frame sequences. Some clones are absent from its copies; in checked studies, under half trace to an unresolved V gene, and the reason for the others is unknown. Counted in this sample were over 70,000 clones; 85% to 90% of them appeared once. The top ten clonotypes cover over 9.5% of the sample. The sequencing used CD4+ or CD8+ T cells sorted from blood, collected in a trial of the OX40 agonist ivuxolimab. Every receptor here comes from an adult with an advanced solid tumor such as melanoma, head and neck, liver or kidney cancer.

J is TRBJ2-1 and V is TRBV27; D gene ambiguous. This CDR3 spans 13 amino acids. Germline assignment: CDR1 MNHEY and CDR2 SMNVEV (reference sequence). The V gene lost 8 bases and the J gene lost 8 bases, with 16 bases spanning the gap. CDR3 loop: CASALGLTYEQFF. The CDR3 nucleotides read TGTGCCAGCGCCCTCGGGCTGACTTATGAGCAGTTCTTC.

The rearrangement links TRBV5-6 to TRBJ2-7; tentatively, D is TRBD1 or TRBD2 (5 bases each). Germline assignment: CDR1 SGHDT and CDR2 YYEEEE. The CDR3 runs 13 residues. Trimming removed 1 base at V and 3 bases at J, with 8 bases between. CDR3 bases: TGTGCCAGCAGCTTGCAGGGAGTCTACGAGCAGTACTTC. Residues: CASSLQGVYEQYF.

The chain carries TRBV15 and TRBJ2-7; D gene uncertain. Trimming pared 4 bases from V and 2 bases from J, leaving 9 bases between. From germline, CDR1 is LNHNV and CDR2 YYDKDF (reference sequence). This CDR3 has 13 amino acids. The CDR3 loop reads CATSKIGTYEQYF. In nucleotides, the CDR3 is TGTGCCACCAGCAAGATTGGGACCTACGAGCAGTACTTC.